Shown below are 7 T cell receptor beta chains from a single sample sequenced in a study of blood T cell repertoires in COVID-19. Measured with immunoSEQ multiplex PCR; TCRdb has only the in-frame clones, and not every one. The data hold fewer than 350,000 clones, with 80% to 90% observed a single time. Sequencing was performed on PBMCs or T cells enriched from blood (not recorded which). All receptors come from a man under 40 who had recovered from COVID-19.

This sequence joins TRBV7-9 and TRBJ1-4; no reliable D call. The CDR3 covers 14 residues. V was shortened by 5 bases and J by 8 bases, with 15 bases between the two germline ends. From germline, CDR1 is SEHNR and CDR2 FQNEAQ (reference sequence). CDR3 nucleotides: TGTGCCAGCAGCAGCCTCGAGGATCGGGAAAAACTGTTTTTT. This encodes CASSSLEDREKLFF.

The chain joins TRBV4-2 to TRBJ2-7; 8 positions agree with TRBD2. This CDR3 is 15 amino acids long. V lost 1 base and J lost 5; bases outside the gene matches: 7. In germline, CDR1 is LGHNA, CDR2 YNFKEQ. The DNA of the CDR3 is TGTGCCAGCAGCCAAGGAGGTAGCGGGGCCCACGAGCAGTACTTC. The encoded protein is CASSQGGSGAHEQYF.

The chain couples TRBV29-1 to TRBJ2-3, with D perhaps matching TRBD1 (5 bases). CDR3 length: 15 residues. Germline CDR1 and CDR2: SQVTM and ANQGSEA. V was clipped by 0 bases and J by 5 bases, with 15 bases between them. The CDR3 DNA is TGCAGCGTTGAAGACTTCGGCCAGGGTGTAGATACGCAGTATTTT. Protein product: CSVEDFGQGVDTQYF.

The rearrangement uses TRBV9 and TRBJ1-1, with a tentative D call TRBD1 (5 bases). Trimming took off 0 bases at V and 1 base at J, with 7 bases between the two ends. The CDR3 runs to 14 residues. Germline loops: CDR1 SGDLS, CDR2 YYNGEE. The CDR3 sequence: CASSVEGWNTEAFF. The CDR3 DNA is TGTGCCAGCAGCGTAGAGGGGTGGAACACTGAAGCTTTCTTT.

V is TRBV19 and J is TRBJ2-2, with TRBD1 matching over 10 bases. The length of the CDR3 is 15 residues. Germline values: CDR1 LNHDA, CDR2 SQIVND (reference sequence). With V trimmed by 4 bases and J by 6 bases, 5 bases remained unmatched. CDR3 protein: CASSKTGGAAGELFF. CDR3 nucleotide sequence: TGTGCCAGTAGTAAGACAGGGGGCGCCGCCGGGGAGCTGTTTTTT.

The CDR3 DNA reads TGTGCCTGCAAAAAGGAGGGGTCATCCTATAATTCACCCCTCCACTTT. It encodes CACKKEGSSYNSPLHF. The rearrangement uses TRBV30 and TRBJ1-6; D possibly corresponds to TRBD1 (5 bases). The CDR3 extends over 16 amino acids. Germline loops: CDR1 GTSNPN, CDR2 SVGIG (reference sequence). The V end lost 6 bases, the J end lost 1 base, and 16 bases lay between the germline ends.

This clone was recorded once. The chain couples TRBV24-1 to TRBJ2-7, with a weak D call TRBD1 (6 bases). The CDR3 loop spans 12 amino acids. The V end lost 3 bases, the J end lost 7 bases, and 9 bases lay between the germline ends. Looked up from germline, CDR1 is KGHDR and CDR2 is SFDVKD. CDR3 in DNA: TGTGCCACCAGTGATGACAGGAGGGAGCAGTACTTC. Translating it yields CATSDDRREQYF.